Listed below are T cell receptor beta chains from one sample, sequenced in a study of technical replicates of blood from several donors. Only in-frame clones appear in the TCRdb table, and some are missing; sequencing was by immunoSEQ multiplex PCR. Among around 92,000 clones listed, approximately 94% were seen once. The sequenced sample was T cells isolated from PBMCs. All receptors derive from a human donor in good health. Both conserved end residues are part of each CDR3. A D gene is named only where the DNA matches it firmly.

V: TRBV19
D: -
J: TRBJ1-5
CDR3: CASSIGGSGQPQHF
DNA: TGTGCCAGTAGTATAGGAGGGTCCGGTCAGCCCCAGCATTTT

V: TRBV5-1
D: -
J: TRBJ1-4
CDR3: CASSGGRESEKLFF
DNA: TGCGCCAGCAGCGGGGGGAGGGAGAGTGAAAAACTGTTTTTT

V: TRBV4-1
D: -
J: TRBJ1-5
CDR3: CASSQYRERNQPQHF
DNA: TGCGCCAGCAGCCAATACCGAGAACGCAATCAGCCCCAGCATTTT

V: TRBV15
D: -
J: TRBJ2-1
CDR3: CATSREGSEQFF
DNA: TGTGCCACCAGCAGAGAGGGGAGTGAGCAGTTCTTC

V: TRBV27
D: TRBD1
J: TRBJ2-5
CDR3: CASSARDSGVTQYF
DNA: TGTGCCAGCAGTGCCAGGGACAGCGGCGTGACCCAGTACTTC

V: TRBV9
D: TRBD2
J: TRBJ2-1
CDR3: CASSVNPQTSGSSYNEQFF
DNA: TGTGCCAGCAGCGTAAATCCCCAGACTAGCGGGAGCTCCTACAATGAGCAGTTCTTC

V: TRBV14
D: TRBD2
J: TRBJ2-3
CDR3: CASSQKTSGGNTQYF
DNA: TGTGCCAGCAGCCAAAAAACTAGCGGAGGGAATACGCAGTATTTT

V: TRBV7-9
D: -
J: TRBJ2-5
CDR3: CASRTEGETQYF
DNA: TGTGCCAGCCGGACGGAGGGGGAGACCCAGTACTTC

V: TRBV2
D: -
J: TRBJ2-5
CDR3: CASRALFLPQYF
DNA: TGTGCCAGCAGAGCCCTTTTTCTTCCCCAGTACTTC

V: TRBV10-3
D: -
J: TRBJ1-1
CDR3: CAISESRGGEAEAFF
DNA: TGTGCCATCAGTGAGTCTAGGGGGGGCGAGGCTGAAGCTTTCTTT

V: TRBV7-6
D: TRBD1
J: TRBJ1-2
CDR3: CASSLRGTGDKVGNYGYTF
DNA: TGTGCCAGCAGCCTAAGGGGGACAGGGGATAAGGTAGGTAACTATGGCTACACCTTC

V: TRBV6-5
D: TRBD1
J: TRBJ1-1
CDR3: CASSYSTGNEAFF
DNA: TGTGCCAGCAGTTACTCGACAGGGAATGAAGCTTTCTTT

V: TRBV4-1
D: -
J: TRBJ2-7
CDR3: CASSQLPGGVNYEQYF
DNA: TGCGCCAGCAGCCAACTCCCAGGCGGGGTAAACTACGAGCAGTACTTC

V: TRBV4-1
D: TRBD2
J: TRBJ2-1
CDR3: CASSPVGRGAYNEQFF
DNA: TGCGCCAGCAGCCCCGTCGGTCGGGGGGCCTACAATGAGCAGTTCTTC